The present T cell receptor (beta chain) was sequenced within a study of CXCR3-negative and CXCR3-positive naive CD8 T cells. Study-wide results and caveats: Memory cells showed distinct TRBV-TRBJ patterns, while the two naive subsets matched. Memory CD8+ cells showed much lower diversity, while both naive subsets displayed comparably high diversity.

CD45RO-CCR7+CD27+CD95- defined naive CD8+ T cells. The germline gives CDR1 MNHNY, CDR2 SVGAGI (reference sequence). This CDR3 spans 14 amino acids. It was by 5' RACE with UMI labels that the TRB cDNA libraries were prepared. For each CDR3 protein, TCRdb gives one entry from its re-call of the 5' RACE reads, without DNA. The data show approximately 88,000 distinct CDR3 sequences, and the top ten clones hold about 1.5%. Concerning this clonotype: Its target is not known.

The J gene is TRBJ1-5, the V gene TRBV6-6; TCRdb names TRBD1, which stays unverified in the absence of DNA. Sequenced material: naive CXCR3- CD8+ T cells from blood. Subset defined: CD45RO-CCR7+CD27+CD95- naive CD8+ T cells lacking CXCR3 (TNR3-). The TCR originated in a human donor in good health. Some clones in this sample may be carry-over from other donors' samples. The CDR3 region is CASSYTGAGQPQHF.